Listed below are T cell receptor beta chains from one sample, sequenced in a study of blood T cell repertoires in COVID-19. Sequenced by immunoSEQ multiplex PCR; TCRdb stores in-frame clones only, minus some. The sample records 540,000 or so clones, around 90% being singletons. The sample consisted of peripheral blood. These receptor sequences come from a woman aged 45-59 years with COVID-19, enrolled during active disease. Both conserved end residues are part of each CDR3. A D gene is named only where the DNA matches it firmly. Not every row has a clone size; where given, it reads once, few, many or a size class.

12,TRBV6-5,.,TRBJ2-1,.,CASSPLKSEQFF,TGTGCCAGCAGCCCACTAAAGAGTGAGCAGTTCTTC
11,TRBV24-1,.,TRBJ2-3,once,CATSDFNTQYF,TGTGCCACCAGTGATTTTAATACGCAGTATTTT
13,TRBV5-1,.,TRBJ2-7,.,CASSISGPYEQYF,TGCGCCAGCAGCATATCGGGTCCCTACGAGCAGTACTTC
12,TRBV3-1/TRBV3-2,.,TRBJ1-5,.,CASSLGDQPQHF,TGTGCCAGCAGCCTAGGGGATCAGCCCCAGCATTTT
10,TRBV30,.,TRBJ2-1,.,CAWGNGEQFF,TGTGCCTGGGGTAACGGTGAGCAGTTCTTC
15,TRBV5-1,.,TRBJ2-7,few,CASSLEASRFSEQYF,TGCGCCAGCAGCTTGGAGGCTAGTCGTTTCTCCGAGCAGTACTTC
16,TRBV19,.,TRBJ1-1,once,CASSMEPQGGTAEAFF,TGTGCCAGTAGTATGGAACCGCAGGGAGGTACCGCTGAAGCTTTCTTT
14,TRBV7-9,.,TRBJ1-1,once,CASSDRLVDTEAFF,TGTGCCAGCAGCGACAGGCTGGTAGACACTGAAGCTTTCTTT
14,TRBV19,.,TRBJ1-1,.,CASSTQTGGTEAFF,TGTGCCAGTAGTACGCAGACCGGAGGGACTGAAGCTTTCTTT
14,TRBV18,.,TRBJ1-1,.,CASSPDGIRSEAFF,TGTGCCAGCTCACCCGACGGGATTCGAAGTGAAGCTTTCTTT
14,TRBV19,TRBD1,TRBJ1-5,.,CASTLVVWGQGQHF,TGTGCCAGTACCCTGGTGGTATGGGGACAGGGGCAGCATTTT
13,TRBV19,.,TRBJ2-5,.,CASRERSQETQYF,TGTGCCAGTCGTGAGCGGTCCCAAGAGACCCAGTACTTC
15,TRBV23-1,.,TRBJ1-4,.,CASSQSEGYNEKLFF,TGCGCCAGCAGTCAATCGGAGGGTTATAATGAAAAACTGTTTTTT
15,TRBV12-5,.,TRBJ1-6,.,CASGPEGVFGSPLHF,TGTGCTAGTGGTCCTGAAGGGGTCTTCGGGTCACCCCTCCACTTT
14,TRBV2,.,TRBJ1-3,.,CASRRDTSGNTIYF,TGTGCCAGCAGACGCGACACCTCTGGAAACACCATATATTTT
16,TRBV21-1,.,TRBJ2-7,once,CASSKVEDRGPYEQYF,TGTGCCAGCAGCAAAGTGGAGGACAGGGGTCCCTACGAGCAGTACTTC
13,TRBV7-2,TRBD2,TRBJ2-3,.,CASSFGTTDTQYF,TGTGCCAGCAGCTTCGGGACTACGGATACGCAGTATTTT
14,TRBV19,TRBD2,TRBJ2-2,.,CASSISGGNGELFF,TGTGCCAGTAGTATATCCGGGGGGAACGGGGAGCTGTTTTTT
14,TRBV6-5,TRBD1,TRBJ2-7,.,CASTPGTGNNEQYF,TGTGCCAGCACTCCGGGGACAGGGAATAACGAGCAGTACTTC
16,TRBV3-1/TRBV3-2,.,TRBJ2-3,.,CASSQGLREGTDTQYF,TGTGCCAGCAGCCAAGGTCTTAGGGAGGGCACAGATACGCAGTATTTT
16,TRBV7-9,TRBD1,TRBJ1-2,.,CASSLARGDRAYGYTF,TGTGCCAGCAGCTTAGCGCGGGGGGACAGAGCATATGGCTACACCTTC
19,TRBV27,TRBD2,TRBJ2-3,.,CASSSPGGVAESSTDTQYF,TGTGCCAGCAGTTCCCCGGGGGGGGTAGCGGAATCTAGCACAGATACGCAGTATTTT
14,TRBV2,.,TRBJ1-5,few,CASSELQSNQPQHF,TGTGCCAGCAGTGAATTACAGAGCAATCAGCCCCAGCATTTT
16,TRBV18,.,TRBJ2-2,.,CASLTGQPANTGELFF,TGTGCCAGCCTCACGGGACAACCCGCGAACACCGGGGAGCTGTTTTTT
14,TRBV6-5,.,TRBJ1-2,.,CASRPQGIIYGYTF,TGTGCCAGCAGGCCCCAGGGAATAATCTATGGCTACACCTTC
15,TRBV5-1,.,TRBJ1-4,.,CASRAGGFNNEKLFF,TGCGCCAGCAGAGCGGGGGGATTCAATAATGAAAAACTGTTTTTT
19,TRBV19,TRBD2,TRBJ2-1,.,CASSSYGTSGASSYNEQFF,TGTGCCAGTAGTTCCTACGGGACTAGCGGGGCGAGCTCCTACAATGAGCAGTTCTTC
14,TRBV5-1,TRBD1,TRBJ1-1,.,CASSVTGANTEAFF,TGCGCCAGCAGCGTAACAGGGGCGAACACTGAAGCTTTCTTT
14,TRBV7-2,.,TRBJ1-2,few,CASRAGLVNYGYTF,TGTGCCAGCAGGGCTGGACTGGTAAACTATGGCTACACCTTC
15,TRBV27,.,TRBJ1-2,.,CASSSLGTGPVGYTF,TGTGCCAGCAGTTCGCTTGGAACAGGGCCCGTCGGCTACACCTTC
16,TRBV5-1,TRBD1,TRBJ2-6,.,CASSFLQGPGANVLTF,TGCGCCAGCAGCTTCCTACAGGGGCCGGGGGCCAACGTCCTGACTTTC
11,TRBV10-3,.,TRBJ1-2,.,CAIRGRDGYTF,TGTGCCATCAGGGGGAGGGATGGCTACACCTTC
13,TRBV30,TRBD1,TRBJ1-5,.,CAWNAGGSQPQHF,TGTGCCTGGAACGCAGGGGGAAGTCAGCCCCAGCATTTT
13,TRBV28,TRBD1,TRBJ1-2,.,CASRTGTGDGYTF,TGTGCCAGCAGGACCGGGACAGGAGATGGCTACACCTTC
15,TRBV2,TRBD1,TRBJ2-7,.,CASSEADRGLYEQYF,TGTGCCAGCAGTGAAGCGGACAGGGGGTTGTACGAGCAGTACTTC
13,TRBV30,TRBD1,TRBJ1-2,.,CAWSVQGGYGYTF,TGTGCCTGGAGTGTGCAGGGGGGCTATGGCTACACCTTC
15,TRBV28,TRBD1,TRBJ1-5,.,CASRMDRVSNQPQHF,TGTGCCAGCAGGATGGACAGGGTAAGCAATCAGCCCCAGCATTTT
14,TRBV2,TRBD1,TRBJ1-2,.,CASSKGQGNYGYTF,TGTGCCAGCAGTAAGGGACAGGGGAACTATGGCTACACCTTC
16,TRBV9,TRBD1,TRBJ1-3,.,CASSVGQGRGGNTIYF,TGTGCCAGCAGCGTAGGACAGGGGAGGGGAGGAAACACCATATATTTT
13,TRBV30,.,TRBJ2-4,.,CAWSVKLKNIQYF,TGTGCCTGGAGTGTAAAACTGAAAAACATTCAGTACTTC
14,TRBV11-2,TRBD1,TRBJ1-1,.,CASSTDRGRTEAFF,TGTGCCAGCAGCACAGACAGGGGTCGCACTGAAGCTTTCTTT
15,TRBV28,.,TRBJ2-2,.,CASSLEIRIPGELFF,TGTGCCAGCAGTTTAGAGATAAGAATACCCGGGGAGCTGTTTTTT